These 18 T cell receptor beta chains were all obtained from the same sample, sequenced in a study of blood T cell repertoires in COVID-19. Assay: immunoSEQ multiplex PCR; the TCRdb copy retains only in-frame clones and omits some. The sample includes roughly 59,000 clones, about 81% seen only once; the top ten take 15% to 19%. The sample was peripheral blood. These receptors came from a man aged 80 or over with acute or convalescent COVID-19.

V usage is TRBV11-2 and J usage is TRBJ2-3; TRBD2 aligns across 8 bases. Germline trimming cut 4 bases from V and 6 bases from J; bases unmatched to any gene: 0. CDR1 is SGHAT, CDR2 FQNNGV, per germline. This CDR3 region has 12 residues. The CDR3 loop reads CASSSSGDTQYF. As DNA, the CDR3 is TGTGCCAGCAGCTCTAGCGGGGATACGCAGTATTTT.

The chain uses TRBV7-6 and TRBJ2-3; D possibly corresponds to TRBD2 (6 bases). CDR1 is SGHVS, CDR2 FNYEAQ, per germline. The CDR3 totals 15 residues. V shed 0 bases and J shed 4 bases, with 11 bases lying between them. The CDR3 nucleotides read TGTGCCAGCAGCTTAGCGGGAGGCTCCTCAGATACGCAGTATTTT. Protein: CASSLAGGSSDTQYF.

This clone qualifies as medium-sized. This sequence joins TRBV28 and TRBJ2-2; D is unclear. The V gene lost 3 bases and the J gene lost 4 bases, with 3 bases spanning the gap. CDR1 and CDR2 from the germline V gene are MDHEN and SYDVKM. This CDR3 has 12 amino acids. This CDR3 is CASSLSTGELFF. The CDR3 region has the DNA TGTGCCAGCAGTTTGAGCACCGGGGAGCTGTTTTTT.

The chain has TRBV4-3 and TRBJ2-7; tentative D call: TRBD2 (6 bases). Trimming took off 1 base at V and 5 bases at J, with 9 bases between the two ends. The CDR3 totals 13 residues. Per the germline V gene, CDR1 is LGHNA and CDR2 is YSLEER. CDR3 nucleotide sequence: TGCGCCAGCAGCCAAGGGCGGGGAGACGAGCAGTACTTC. It yields the protein CASSQGRGDEQYF.

This clone was seen once. This sequence joins TRBV11-2 and TRBJ2-5; 8 bases are shared with TRBD2. Trimming removed 5 bases from V and 5 bases from J; junction bases left unmatched: 7. The CDR3 covers 14 residues. Germline V gene data show CDR1 as SGHAT and CDR2 as FQNNGV. The CDR3 region is CASSPQAGVETQYF. CDR3 DNA sequence: TGTGCCAGCAGCCCTCAAGCGGGGGTCGAGACCCAGTACTTC.

This clone was detected ten times or more. CDR3: CASSTYGTSAGELFF. CDR3 bases: TGCGCCAGCAGCACCTACGGGACTAGTGCCGGGGAGCTGTTTTTT. The chain is built from TRBV5-1 and TRBJ2-2; 8 bases match TRBD2. Germline CDR1 is SGHRS and CDR2 is YFSETQ. V lost 4 bases and J lost 6; bases outside the gene matches: 8. This CDR3 spans 15 amino acids.

The chain is built from TRBV5-6 and TRBJ2-3; 13 bases match TRBD2. Germline assignment: CDR1 SGHDT and CDR2 YYEEEE. V was clipped by 8 bases and J by 5 bases; unmatched bases: 5. CDR3 length: 14 amino acids. The CDR3 region has the DNA TGTGCCAGTCATGGACTAGCGGGAGTAGATACGCAGTATTTT. Translation gives CASHGLAGVDTQYF.

The CDR3: CASSPGQTYEQYF. The CDR3 region has the DNA TGTGCCAGCAGCCCAGGACAAACCTACGAGCAGTACTTC. The chain employs TRBV9 and TRBJ2-7; D may be TRBD1 (5 bases). Looked up from germline, CDR1 is SGDLS and CDR2 is YYNGEE. V was cut by 4 bases and J by 2 bases, with 10 bases left in between. CDR3 length: 13 amino acids.

The chain has TRBV5-4 and TRBJ2-1, with 8 bases identical to TRBD2. Germline values: CDR1 SGHNT, CDR2 YYREEE (reference sequence). The CDR3 runs to 15 residues. V gave up 1 base and J gave up 4 bases; unmatched junction bases: 4. The CDR3 sequence: CASSLSGGAYNEQFF. The CDR3 region has the DNA TGTGCCAGCAGCTTGTCCGGGGGGGCTTACAATGAGCAGTTCTTC.

This chain uses TRBV27 with TRBJ1-2; possible D gene TRBD1, 5 bases. The CDR3 is 14 amino acids. The germline gives CDR1 MNHEY, CDR2 SMNVEV (reference sequence). V dropped 5 bases and J dropped 5 bases, with 15 bases sitting between them. This chain's CDR3 is CASSPSRDLYGYTF. DNA of the CDR3: TGTGCCAGCAGTCCCTCGAGGGACTTATATGGCTACACCTTC.

The V and J genes are TRBV5-1 and TRBJ2-7, with D possibly being TRBD2 (5 bases). V was clipped by 2 bases and J by 5 bases, with 14 bases between them. Germline CDR1 is SGHRS and CDR2 is YFSETQ. The CDR3 runs to 14 residues. The CDR3 bases are TGCGCCAGCAGCTTTCTGGGGAGCTCGAACGAGCAGTACTTC. This translates into CASSFLGSSNEQYF.

The chain combines TRBV7-2 with TRBJ1-1; 7 bases are a match to TRBD1. Germline V gene lookup returns CDR1 SGHTA and CDR2 FQGNSA. The junction had 8 bases not matched to a gene; V was cut back by 0 bases and J by 10 bases. The CDR3 totals 14 residues. The DNA of the CDR3 is TGTGCCAGCAGCTTAGCCCTCGTCCAGGGGGGAGCTTTCTTT. This encodes CASSLALVQGGAFF. The whole variable domain, remainder taken from reference TRBV7-2 and TRBJ1-1, is GAGVSQSPSNKVTEKGKDVELRCDPISGHTALYWYRQSLGQGLEFLIYFQGNSAPDKSGLPSDRFSAERTGGSVSTLTIQRTQQEDSAVYLCASSLALVQGGAFFGQGTRLTVV.

In this sample, this clone turned up a few times. The chain is built from TRBV7-8 and TRBJ1-5; D might be TRBD1 (5 bases). Germline lookup yields CDR1 SGHVS and CDR2 FQNEAQ. The CDR3 has 16 amino acids. Trimming shortened V by 5 bases and J by 1 base, and 15 bases separated the two germline ends. Here the CDR3 DNA reads TGTGCCAGCAGCACAGTGGGGACTGGAAGCAATCAGCCCCAGCATTTT. This encodes CASSTVGTGSNQPQHF.

The chain combines TRBV18 with TRBJ2-1; D is perhaps TRBD1 (5 bases). From germline, CDR1 is KGHSH and CDR2 LQKENI. V dropped 6 bases and J dropped 8 bases, with 14 bases sitting between them. The CDR3 contains 13 residues. CDR3 bases: TGTGCCAGCTCCCGCTCAGGGTGGGATGAGCAGTTCTTC. Translating gives CASSRSGWDEQFF.

The chain recombines TRBV14 with TRBJ1-1; D is perhaps TRBD1 (5 bases). V was clipped by 0 bases and J by 6 bases, with 14 bases between them. The CDR3 totals 15 residues. CDR1 and CDR2 from the germline V gene are SGHDN and FVKESK. CDR3 protein: CASSQDPAGQAEAFF. The CDR3 nucleotides read TGTGCCAGCAGCCAAGATCCTGCAGGACAAGCTGAAGCTTTCTTT.

This chain joins TRBV7-9 and TRBJ1-2; 11 bases are shared with TRBD1. CDR1 and CDR2 from the germline V gene are SEHNR and FQNEAQ (reference sequence). J gave up 4 bases and V 6 bases, and 7 bases lay outside the gene matches. This CDR3 has 15 amino acids. DNA for the CDR3: TGTGCCAGCAGGTTCGCCGGGACAGGGGGCTATGGCTACACCTTC. Amino acids: CASRFAGTGGYGYTF.

The chain joins TRBV30 to TRBJ2-7, with D possibly being TRBD1 (6 bases). The CDR3 length is 12 residues. Germline V gene lookup returns CDR1 GTSNPN and CDR2 SVGIG (reference sequence). V was cut by 7 bases and J by 2 bases, with 12 bases left in between. CDR3 amino acids: CAFRDTPYEQYF. The CDR3, as DNA: TGTGCCTTCCGGGACACTCCCTACGAGCAGTACTTC.

This clone showed up just a few times. The chain joins TRBV10-3 to TRBJ2-5; 12 bases are shared with TRBD2. With 4 bases clipped from V and 3 bases from J, the junction kept 9 bases outside the gene matches. The CDR3 has 17 amino acids. In germline, CDR1 is ENHRY, CDR2 SYGVKD. DNA for the CDR3: TGTGCCATCAGTGGTCGACTAGCGGGGGTTACTAAAGAGACCCAGTACTTC. This gives the protein CAISGRLAGVTKETQYF.